These 3 T cell receptor beta chains came from one sample sequenced in a study of T-cell reconstitution after alpha-beta-depleted transplantation in children. A TCRbeta library incorporating unique molecular identifiers was prepared. Each CDR3 protein gets one entry after TCRdb re-called the PCR reads with MiXCR. The sample has around 600,000 distinct CDR3 sequences; more than 20% are singletons. The specimen was PBMCs, mostly from graft donor cells, collected 360 days after TCRalphabeta/CD19-depleted stem cell transplant. Receptor source: a boy under two years old who had a stem cell transplant for acute myeloid leukemia, so the T cells may come from the graft donor.

At least ten counts were recorded for this clonotype. The chain couples TRBV7-2 to TRBJ2-1; D is unclear. Deletions cut 3 bases from V and 4 bases from J, with 10 bases between. Germline V lookup: CDR1 SGHTA, CDR2 FQGNSA. CDR3 length: 14 amino acids. As DNA, the CDR3 is TGTGCCAGCAGCTTCGAACCCCCTTACAATGAGCAGTTCTTC. It specifies CASSFEPPYNEQFF.

This clonotype was detected a few times. The chain couples TRBV20-1 to TRBJ2-5; D is unresolved. This CDR3 is 11 amino acids long. Germline values: CDR1 DFQATT, CDR2 SNEGSKA (reference sequence). The V gene lost 3 bases and the J gene lost 4 bases, with 6 bases spanning the gap. The chain's CDR3 is CSAREIETQYF. Written as DNA, the CDR3 is TGCAGTGCTAGGGAAATAGAGACCCAGTACTTC.

This clonotype was detected ten times or more. This rearrangement joins TRBV12-3 or TRBV12-4 to TRBJ1-2, with D perhaps TRBD1 (6 bases). Trimming shortened V by 1 base and J by 3 bases, and 12 bases separated the two germline ends. The CDR3 spans 15 residues. The CDR3 here is CASSLDGGAYYGYTF. CDR3 sequence (DNA): TGTGCCAGCAGTTTAGATGGGGGCGCGTACTATGGCTACACCTTC.